One and the same sample provided the 21 T cell receptor beta chains below, sequenced in a study of technical replicates of blood from several donors. Measured with immunoSEQ multiplex PCR; TCRdb has only the in-frame clones, and not every one. The sample has approximately 70,000 clones, roughly 94% seen once. The sequenced sample consisted of T cells isolated from PBMCs. The receptors originated from a human donor in good health.

V and J are TRBV10-3 and TRBJ2-7; D perhaps matches TRBD2 (7 bases). The germline gives CDR1 ENHRY, CDR2 SYGVKD. Between the trimmed V and J ends, which lost 2 bases and 2 bases, there was a span of 13 bases. The CDR3 runs to 15 residues. CDR3 sequence (DNA): TGTGCCATCAGTGAGCGGGGGGCGGAAGCCTACGAGCAGTACTTC. This translates into CAISERGAEAYEQYF.

The J gene is TRBJ1-1, the V gene TRBV7-8; D is perhaps TRBD1 (5 bases). The CDR3 runs to 15 residues. Looked up from germline, CDR1 is SGHVS and CDR2 is FQNEAQ. V was clipped by 3 bases and J by 2 bases, with 13 bases between them. The CDR3 is CASSLGGWGNTEAFF. The CDR3 nucleotides are TGTGCCAGCAGCTTGGGGGGATGGGGAAACACTGAAGCTTTCTTT.

The V call is TRBV6-5, the J call TRBJ2-1, with TRBD2 as a possible D gene (6 bases). This CDR3 contains 16 residues. From germline, CDR1 is MNHEY and CDR2 SVGAGI. Deletions cut 4 bases from V and 9 bases from J, with 22 bases between. CDR3 amino acids: CASSSVAAGWTGEQFF. CDR3 bases: TGTGCCAGCAGTTCCGTGGCCGCGGGGTGGACGGGTGAGCAGTTCTTC.

The chain uses TRBV7-3 and TRBJ1-2, with 7 bases matching TRBD1. The V gene's germline CDR1 is SGHTA and CDR2 FQGTGA. The CDR3 extends over 15 amino acids. The J segment lost 6 bases and the V segment lost 8 bases, leaving 15 bases of the junction unmatched. The CDR3 reads CASGPGDRSSNGYTF. CDR3 sequence (DNA): TGTGCCAGCGGACCCGGGGACAGATCGTCGAATGGCTACACCTTC. Based on the CDR3 plus reference TRBV7-3 and TRBJ1-2, the full variable domain is GAGVSQTPSNKVTEKGKYVELRCDPISGHTALYWYRQSLGQGPEFLIYFQGTGAADDSGLPNDRFFAVRPEGSVSTLKIQRTERGDSAVYLCASGPGDRSSNGYTFGSGTRLTVV.

This sequence joins TRBV7-3 and TRBJ1-1, with a tentative D call TRBD1 (5 bases). From germline, CDR1 is SGHTA and CDR2 FQGTGA. V was cut by 5 bases and J by 3 bases, with 10 bases left in between. The CDR3 extends over 13 amino acids. CDR3: CASSLGGDTEAFF. The CDR3, as DNA: TGTGCCAGCAGCCTCGGGGGTGACACTGAAGCTTTCTTT.

V is TRBV6-1 and J is TRBJ1-5; 10 nucleotides match TRBD1. With 1 base clipped from V and 5 bases from J, the junction kept 5 bases outside the gene matches. The length of the CDR3 is 16 residues. Germline values: CDR1 MNHNS, CDR2 SASEGT. The CDR3 DNA reads TGTGCCAGCAGTGAAGGACAGGGGGCTAATTATCAGCCCCAGCATTTT. This translates into CASSEGQGANYQPQHF.

V is TRBV30 and J is TRBJ2-1, with TRBD2 identical over 8 bases. Germline loops: CDR1 GTSNPN, CDR2 SVGIG (reference sequence). V trimming: 2 bases; J trimming: 4 bases; junction bases outside the gene matches: 10. This CDR3 has 16 residues. The CDR3 sequence: CAWSPRGLVSYNEQFF. CDR3 nucleotides: TGTGCCTGGAGTCCCAGGGGACTAGTCTCTTACAATGAGCAGTTCTTC.

This rearrangement joins TRBV5-4 to TRBJ1-2; TRBD1 agrees at 9 bases. This CDR3 contains 16 residues. Germline trimming cut 5 bases from V and 3 bases from J; bases unmatched to any gene: 11. Germline lookup yields CDR1 SGHNT and CDR2 YYREEE (reference sequence). CDR3 in DNA: TGTGCCAGCAGTCGGACAGGGGAGCACATGGACTATGGCTACACCTTC. Translated: CASSRTGEHMDYGYTF. Supplemented by reference TRBV5-4 and TRBJ1-2, the full variable domain reads ETGVTQSPTHLIKTRGQQVTLRCSSQSGHNTVSWYQQALGQGPQFIFQYYREEENGRGNFPPRFSGLQFPNYSSELNVNALELDDSALYLCASSRTGEHMDYGYTFGSGTRLTVV.

The chain recombines TRBV5-1 with TRBJ2-7, with 10 nucleotides matching TRBD2. The germline V gene encodes CDR1 SGHRS and CDR2 YFSETQ. The CDR3 has 15 amino acids. J gave up 6 bases and V 2 bases, and 8 bases lay outside the gene matches. In DNA, the CDR3 is TGCGCCAGCAGCTTACGGACTAGCGGCCCGCCCGAGCAGTACTTC. Its protein is CASSLRTSGPPEQYF. Full variable domain (remainder filled in from reference TRBV5-1 and TRBJ2-7): KAGVTQTPRYLIKTRGQQVTLSCSPISGHRSVSWYQQTPGQGLQFLFEYFSETQRNKGNFPGRFSGRQFSNSRSEMNVSTLELGDSALYLCASSLRTSGPPEQYFGPGTRLTVT.

This clone came up once. The chain recombines TRBV7-2 with TRBJ2-7; 9 positions match TRBD2. V was clipped by 8 bases and J by 0 bases; unmatched bases: 5. This CDR3 has 14 amino acids. Germline V gives CDR1 SGHTA, CDR2 FQGNSA. DNA for the CDR3: TGTGCCAGCTCCAGCGGGAGGAGCTCCTACGAGCAGTACTTC. Residues: CASSSGRSSYEQYF.

The rearrangement uses TRBV5-4 and TRBJ1-1; weak D call: TRBD1 (6 bases). The germline CDR1 and CDR2 sequences are SGHNT and YYREEE (reference sequence). V was cut by 2 bases and J by 1 base, with 6 bases left in between. The CDR3 is made up of 13 amino acids. This chain's CDR3 is CASSLQGNTEAFF. The CDR3 DNA reads TGTGCCAGCAGCTTACAGGGGAACACTGAAGCTTTCTTT.

This chain uses TRBV27 with TRBJ1-5; D possibly corresponds to TRBD1 (6 bases). This CDR3 contains 16 residues. V was trimmed by 5 bases and J by 2 bases, leaving 16 bases between them. CDR1 and CDR2 (germline): MNHEY, SMNVEV (reference sequence). The CDR3 spells CASSALDRIGNQPQHF. The CDR3 DNA reads as TGTGCCAGCAGTGCACTCGACAGGATCGGCAATCAGCCCCAGCATTTT.

The sample holds a few counts of this clone. The chain combines TRBV2 with TRBJ2-7, with TRBD2 identical over 11 bases. The CDR3 is 15 amino acids. CDR1 is SNHLY, CDR2 FYNNEI, per germline. The ends lost 7 bases at V and 7 bases at J; junction bases unmatched: 12. The CDR3 DNA is TGTGCCAGCAAATTCATAGCGGGAGGGTCTTCGGAGCAGTACTTC. Residues: CASKFIAGGSSEQYF.

V gene TRBV5-1 combines with J gene TRBJ2-7; TRBD2 matches at 8 bases. The J segment lost 5 bases and the V segment lost 0 bases, leaving 7 bases of the junction unmatched. CDR1 is SGHRS, CDR2 YFSETQ, per germline. The CDR3 length is 15 residues. DNA for the CDR3: TGCGCCAGCAGCTTGGCAAGCGGGAGTTATGACGAGCAGTACTTC. This codes for CASSLASGSYDEQYF.

The chain carries TRBV12-5 and TRBJ1-5, with 7 nucleotides matching TRBD1. The germline V gene encodes CDR1 LGHNT and CDR2 FRNRAP. The CDR3 length is 14 residues. The V gene end was trimmed by 5 bases and the J gene end by 4 bases; junction bases not matched to a gene: 5. This chain's CDR3 is CASGPDRINQPQHF. The CDR3 DNA reads TGTGCTAGTGGTCCGGACAGGATAAATCAGCCCCAGCATTTT. The full variable domain, rest sourced from reference TRBV12-5 and TRBJ1-5, is DARVTQTPRHKVTEMGQEVTMRCQPILGHNTVFWYRQTMMQGLELLAYFRNRAPLDDSGMPKDRFSAEMPDATLATLKIQPSEPRDSAVYFCASGPDRINQPQHFGDGTRLSIL.

The V gene is TRBV6-1, the J gene TRBJ2-1; D is unclear. Trimming took off 7 bases at V and 7 bases at J, with 8 bases between the two ends. Germline-derived CDR1 and CDR2 are MNHNS and SASEGT. The CDR3 is 11 amino acids. The CDR3 region has the DNA TGTGCCAGCACTAGATTTAATGAGCAGTTCTTC. Translation: CASTRFNEQFF.

The CDR3: CASSFACREGDEQYF. CDR3 DNA: TGTGCCAGCAGCTTTGCGTGCAGGGAGGGGGACGAGCAGTACTTC. J is TRBJ2-7 and V is TRBV12-1; the D segment call TRBD2 is taken from the table without a DNA check. TRBV12-1 represents a pseudogene. There are 15 residues in the CDR3.

This chain links TRBV19 with TRBJ1-1; TRBD1 matches at 7 bases. Looked up from germline, CDR1 is LNHDA and CDR2 is SQIVND (reference sequence). Trimming at V came to 5 bases and at J to 5 bases, leaving 8 bases not matched to a gene. The CDR3 loop spans 14 amino acids. The CDR3 loop reads CASSETGYGTEAFF. Written as DNA, the CDR3 is TGTGCCAGTAGTGAGACAGGGTATGGAACTGAAGCTTTCTTT.

The chain employs TRBV10-3 and TRBJ2-7; D gene uncertain. CDR1 is ENHRY and CDR2 is SYGVKD in the germline V gene. The V end was cut by 6 bases, the J end by 0 bases, with 12 bases between. CDR3 length: 14 residues. CDR3 loop: CAIRTEASSYEQYF. The DNA of the CDR3 is TGTGCCATCAGAACCGAAGCGAGCTCCTACGAGCAGTACTTC.

V and J are TRBV28 and TRBJ2-1; 7 nucleotides agree with TRBD2. CDR3 size: 16 residues. Trimming at V came to 5 bases and at J to 8 bases, leaving 15 bases not matched to a gene. Germline V gene lookup returns CDR1 MDHEN and CDR2 SYDVKM. In nucleotides, the CDR3 is TGTGCCAGCAGTCTCCTGGGCGGGAGCGATTTCGATGAGCAGTTCTTC. This sequence encodes CASSLLGGSDFDEQFF. The full variable domain, with the rest looked up from reference TRBV28 and TRBJ2-1, is DVKVTQSSRYLVKRTGEKVFLECVQDMDHENMFWYRQDPGLGLRLIYFSYDVKMKEKGDIPEGYSVSREKKERFSLILESASTNQTSMYLCASSLLGGSDFDEQFFGPGTRLTVL.

This chain uses TRBV4-1 with TRBJ2-7; tentative D call: TRBD1 (6 bases). There are 15 residues in the CDR3. V shed 0 bases and J shed 0 bases, with 9 bases lying between them. Germline CDR1 and CDR2: MGHRA and YSYEKL. The CDR3 DNA follows: TGCGCCAGCAGCCAAGACGACAGGCCCTCCTACGAGCAGTACTTC. Its translation is CASSQDDRPSYEQYF.